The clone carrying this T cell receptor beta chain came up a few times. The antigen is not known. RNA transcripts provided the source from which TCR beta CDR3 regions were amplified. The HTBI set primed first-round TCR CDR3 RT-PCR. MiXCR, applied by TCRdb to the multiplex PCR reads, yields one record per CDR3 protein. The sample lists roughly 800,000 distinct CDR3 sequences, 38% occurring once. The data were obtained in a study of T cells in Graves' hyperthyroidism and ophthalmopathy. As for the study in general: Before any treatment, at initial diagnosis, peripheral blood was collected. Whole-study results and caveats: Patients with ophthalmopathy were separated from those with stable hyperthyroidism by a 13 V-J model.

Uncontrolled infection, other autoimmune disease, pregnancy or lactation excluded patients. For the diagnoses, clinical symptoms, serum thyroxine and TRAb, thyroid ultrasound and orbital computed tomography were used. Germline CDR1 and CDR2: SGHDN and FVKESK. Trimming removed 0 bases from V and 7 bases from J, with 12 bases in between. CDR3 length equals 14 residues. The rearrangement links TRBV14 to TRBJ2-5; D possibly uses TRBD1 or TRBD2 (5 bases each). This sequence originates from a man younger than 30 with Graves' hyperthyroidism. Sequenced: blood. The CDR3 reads CASSQDEGRGTQYF. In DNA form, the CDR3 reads TGTGCCAGCAGCCAAGATGAGGGGCGCGGGACCCAGTACTTC.